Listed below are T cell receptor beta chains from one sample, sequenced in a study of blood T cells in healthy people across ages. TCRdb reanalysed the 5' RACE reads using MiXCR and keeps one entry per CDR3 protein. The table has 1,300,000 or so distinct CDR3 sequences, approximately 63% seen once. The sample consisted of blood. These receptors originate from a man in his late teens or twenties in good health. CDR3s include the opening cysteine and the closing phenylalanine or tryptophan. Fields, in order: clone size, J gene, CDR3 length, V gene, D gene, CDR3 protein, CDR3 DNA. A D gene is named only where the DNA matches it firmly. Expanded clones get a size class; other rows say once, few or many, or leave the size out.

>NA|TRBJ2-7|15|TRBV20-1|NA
CSALTQGPLYNEQYF
TGCAGTGCTCTGACACAGGGACCGCTCTACAATGAGCAGTACTTC
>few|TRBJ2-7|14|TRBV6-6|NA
CASSYSKAGSEQYF
TGTGCCAGCAGTTACTCGAAGGCTGGGTCGGAGCAGTACTTC
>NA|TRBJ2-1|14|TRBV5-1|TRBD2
CASSSTGGSGEQFF
TGCGCCAGCAGCTCCACGGGGGGGTCGGGTGAGCAGTTCTTC
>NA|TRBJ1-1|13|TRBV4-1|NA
CASSQEYRDMAFF
TGCGCCAGCAGCCAAGAGTACAGGGATATGGCTTTCTTT
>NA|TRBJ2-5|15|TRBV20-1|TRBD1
CSARDGQGAGETQYF
TGCAGTGCTAGAGACGGCCAGGGGGCAGGAGAGACCCAGTACTTC
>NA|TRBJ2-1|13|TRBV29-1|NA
CSVIYPAYNEQFF
TGCAGCGTTATCTATCCGGCCTACAATGAGCAGTTCTTC
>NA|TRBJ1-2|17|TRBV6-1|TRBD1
CASSEVRGSSINYGYTF
TGTGCCAGCAGTGAAGTCAGGGGGAGCTCGATTAACTATGGCTACACCTTC
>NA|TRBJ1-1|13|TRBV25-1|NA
CASFNPRNTEAFF
TGTGCCAGTTTTAATCCCAGGAACACTGAAGCTTTCTTT
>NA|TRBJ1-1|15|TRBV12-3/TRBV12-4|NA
CASSFGFGVTTEAFF
TGTGCCAGCAGTTTTGGATTTGGGGTAACCACTGAAGCTTTCTTT
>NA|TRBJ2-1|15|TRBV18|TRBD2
CASSPVQGGRNEQFF
TGTGCCAGCTCACCAGTGCAGGGAGGGAGGAATGAGCAGTTCTTC
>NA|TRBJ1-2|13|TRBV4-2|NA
CASSQDIRAGYTF
TGTGCCAGCAGCCAGGATATAAGGGCTGGCTACACCTTC
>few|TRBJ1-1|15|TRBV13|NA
CASSPGGHKDTEAFF
TGTGCCAGCAGCCCGGGGGGGCATAAGGACACTGAAGCTTTCTTT
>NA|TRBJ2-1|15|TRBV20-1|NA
CSARDPLAQYNEQFF
TGCAGTGCTAGAGATCCCCTAGCCCAATACAATGAGCAGTTCTTC
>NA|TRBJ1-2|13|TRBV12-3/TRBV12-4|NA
CASSRDGGHGYTF
TGTGCCAGCAGTCGGGACGGAGGGCACGGCTACACCTTC
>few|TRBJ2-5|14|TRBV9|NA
CASSGEGSQETQYF
TGTGCCAGCAGCGGAGAGGGCTCCCAAGAGACCCAGTACTTC
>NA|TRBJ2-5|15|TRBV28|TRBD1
CASSGSLTGVETQYF
TGTGCCAGCAGTGGAAGCCTTACAGGGGTGGAGACCCAGTACTTC
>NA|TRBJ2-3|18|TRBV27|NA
CASSPLSTLGVHTDTQYF
TGTGCCAGCAGCCCTTTGTCCACGTTGGGGGTCCACACAGATACGCAGTATTTT
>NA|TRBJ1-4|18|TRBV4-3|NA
CASSQDLGDFATNEKLFF
TGCGCCAGCAGCCAAGACCTGGGCGATTTTGCAACTAATGAAAAACTGTTTTTT
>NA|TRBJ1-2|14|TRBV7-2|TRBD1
CASSQGGNPYGYTF
TGTGCCAGCAGCCAGGGGGGGAATCCCTATGGCTACACCTTC
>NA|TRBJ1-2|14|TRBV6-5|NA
CASGTVRGVYGYTF
TGTGCCAGCGGGACCGTGCGGGGGGTCTATGGCTACACCTTC
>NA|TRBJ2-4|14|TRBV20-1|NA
CSAPGGGGRDIQYF
TGCAGTGCCCCAGGGGGAGGGGGCCGTGACATTCAGTACTTC
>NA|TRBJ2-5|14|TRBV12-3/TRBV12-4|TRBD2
CASRIAGVGETQYF
TGTGCCAGCAGAATAGCGGGAGTGGGAGAGACCCAGTACTTC
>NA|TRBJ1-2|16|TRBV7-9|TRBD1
CASSGDRGLANYGYTF
TGTGCCAGCAGCGGGGACAGGGGGCTGGCTAACTATGGCTACACCTTC
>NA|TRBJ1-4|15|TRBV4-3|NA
CASSQLGGQGEKLFF
TGCGCCAGCAGCCAACTTGGGGGGCAGGGAGAAAAACTGTTTTTT
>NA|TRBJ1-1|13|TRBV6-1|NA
CASSMTSNTEAFF
TGTGCCAGCAGTATGACATCTAACACTGAAGCTTTCTTT
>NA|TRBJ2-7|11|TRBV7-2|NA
CASSLGVGQYF
TGTGCCAGCAGCTTGGGAGTTGGGCAGTACTTC
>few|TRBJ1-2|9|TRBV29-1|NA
CSVDGEGTF
TGCAGCGTTGACGGGGAAGGCACCTTC
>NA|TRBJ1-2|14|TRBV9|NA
CAGSVAKAGYGYTF
TGTGCCGGCAGCGTAGCTAAGGCAGGCTATGGCTACACTTTC
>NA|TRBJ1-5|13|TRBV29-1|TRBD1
CSAGTGPDQPQHF
TGCAGCGCCGGGACAGGGCCTGATCAGCCCCAGCATTTT
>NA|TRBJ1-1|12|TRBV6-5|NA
CASEKGGGEAFF
TGTGCCAGCGAAAAGGGAGGGGGTGAAGCTTTCTTT
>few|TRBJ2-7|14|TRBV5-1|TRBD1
CASSFGQVSYEQYF
TGCGCCAGCAGCTTCGGACAGGTCTCCTACGAGCAGTACTTC
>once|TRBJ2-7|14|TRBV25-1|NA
CASRGVGYIHEQYF
TGTGCCAGCAGAGGGGTGGGTTATATCCACGAGCAGTACTTC
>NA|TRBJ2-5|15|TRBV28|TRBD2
CATLYREGPGETQYF
TGTGCCACACTTTACCGGGAGGGCCCTGGAGAGACCCAGTACTTC
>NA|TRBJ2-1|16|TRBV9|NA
CASRGEITSTYNEQFF
TGTGCCAGCAGGGGGGAGATTACTAGCACCTACAATGAGCAGTTCTTC